This T cell receptor beta chain originates from a study of T cells in localized non-small cell lung cancer. Clones were sequenced by immunoSEQ multiplex PCR, and TCRdb holds only the in-frame ones, with some missing. This table has tens of thousands of clones, around nine tenths appearing once. A note on this clone: Its antigen is not known.

Notes on the study in general: Appearing in adjacent lung were a median about 59 of the top 100 tumor clones. Sequencing involved a lone tumor region, leaving heterogeneity possible. Exceeding tumor, uninvolved adjacent lung had the highest T cell clonality.

The CDR3 is 18 residues long. Trimming took 5 bases from V and 5 from J; bases not matched to a gene: 14. Germline V gene lookup returns CDR1 SEHNR and CDR2 FQNEAQ (reference sequence). The chain uses TRBV7-9 and TRBJ2-1; 11 bases are a match to TRBD2. This TCR derives from a man aged 18-55 years with stage I lung adenocarcinoma. Material: peripheral blood, obtained before any cancer treatment. The CDR3 loop is CASSPLSGGALLNNEQFF. In DNA form, the CDR3 reads TGTGCCAGCAGCCCCCTTAGCGGGGGGGCCCTATTGAACAATGAGCAGTTCTTC.